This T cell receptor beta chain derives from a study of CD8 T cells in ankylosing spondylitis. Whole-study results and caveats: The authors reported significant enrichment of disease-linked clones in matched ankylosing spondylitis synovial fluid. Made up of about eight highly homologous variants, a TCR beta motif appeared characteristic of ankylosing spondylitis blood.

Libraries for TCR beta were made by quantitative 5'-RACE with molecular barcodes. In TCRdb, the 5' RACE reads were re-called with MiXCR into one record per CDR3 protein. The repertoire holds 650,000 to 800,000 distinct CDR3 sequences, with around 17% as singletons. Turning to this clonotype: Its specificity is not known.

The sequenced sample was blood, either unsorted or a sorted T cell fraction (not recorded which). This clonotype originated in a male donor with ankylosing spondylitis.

The CDR3 loop reads CASSLFRGYEQYF. CDR3 coding DNA: TGTGCCAGCAGTTTATTTCGCGGCTACGAGCAGTACTTC. The V gene is TRBV27, the J gene TRBJ2-7; D is unresolved. Trimming left V 1 base short and J 3 bases short, with 7 bases between. This CDR3 spans 13 amino acids. The germline V gene has CDR1 MNHEY and CDR2 SMNVEV (reference sequence).